This entry is about one T cell receptor (beta chain). Libraries were prepared by immunoSEQ multiplex PCR; TCRdb keeps only in-frame clonotypes and omits some of them. The sample holds some 200,000 clones, around nine tenths seen once. These data come from a study of blood T cell repertoires in COVID-19. Per the germline V gene, CDR1 is SEHNR and CDR2 is FQNEAQ (reference sequence). V shed 0 bases and J 1 base; nucleotides not matched to a gene: 4. The length of the CDR3 is 16 residues. Sequenced sample: peripheral blood. This chain connects TRBV7-9 to TRBJ2-7, with 9 bases identical to TRBD1. This receptor was identified in a man aged 45-60 years with acute or convalescent COVID-19. The DNA for the CDR3 is TGTGCCAGCAGCTTAGCGGGACAGGGAGGGTCCTACGAGCAGTACGTC. Amino acid sequence: CASSLAGQGGSYEQYV.